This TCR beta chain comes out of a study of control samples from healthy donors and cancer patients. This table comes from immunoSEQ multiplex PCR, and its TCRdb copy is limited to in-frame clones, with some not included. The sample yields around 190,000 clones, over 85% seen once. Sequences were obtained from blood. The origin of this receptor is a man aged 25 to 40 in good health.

This chain's CDR3 is CASSPARLGSKFF. For the CDR3, the DNA is TGTGCCAGCAGTCCCGCCCGCCTGGGTTCTAAGTTCTTC. This chain links TRBV27 with TRBJ2-1; D not certain. Germline values: CDR1 MNHEY, CDR2 SMNVEV (reference sequence). V was pared by 5 bases and J by 14 bases, with 19 bases between. The CDR3 consists of 13 residues.